The next 21 T cell receptor beta chains were all read from a single sample in a study of neurological immune-mediated disorders (dated by TCRdb to between 2018 and 2021). Library construction relied on 5' RACE. Instrument on record: Illumina HiSeq 2500. Starting from the raw public reads, TCRdb applied fastp trimming at Q25, assembled clones with MiXCR and retained in-frame beta chains. CDR3 protein duplicates are merged, each entry listing the most common genes and DNA. The sample profile shows under 70,000 distinct CDR3 sequences; about 3.7% of them were found once. Approximately 7.1% of the sample belongs to the ten largest clones. Sequencing input: PBMCs. The source of these receptors is a woman aged 55-69 years with multiple sclerosis.

This clonotype was detected many times. The chain uses TRBV3-1 and TRBJ2-3; unclear D gene. Germline CDR1 is LGHDT and CDR2 is YNNKEL (reference sequence). The CDR3 is 14 amino acids. V was pared by 0 bases and J by 6 bases, with 10 bases between. The CDR3: CASSQDILPDTQYF. CDR3 DNA: TGTGCCAGCAGCCAAGATATTTTGCCGGATACGCAGTATTTT.

The table lists this clonotype with many counts. The V call is TRBV5-5, the J call TRBJ2-2; a weak D match, TRBD1 (5 bases). Germline V CDR1 and CDR2: SGHKS, YYEKEE (reference sequence). The CDR3 length is 15 residues. The V gene lost 4 bases and the J gene lost 7 bases, with 17 bases spanning the gap. The DNA for the CDR3 is TGTGCCAGCAGCCGTACGACAGATCTGAGCGGGGAGCTGTTTTTT. Its protein is CASSRTTDLSGELFF.

This clonotype was counted at least ten times. CDR3 nucleotide sequence: TGTGCCAGTAGTACAGGGGTGTTTTACGATACGCAGTATTTT. This sequence encodes CASSTGVFYDTQYF. The chain uses TRBV19 and TRBJ2-3; possibly TRBD1 for D (6 bases). Per germline, CDR1 LNHDA and CDR2 SQIVND (reference sequence). This CDR3 has 14 residues. The germline V and J ends were trimmed by 4 bases and 6 bases, with 14 bases remaining between them.

This clonotype appeared many times. The gene calls are TRBV27 and TRBJ2-2; 10 nucleotides align to TRBD2. V lost 1 base and J lost 4; bases outside the gene matches: 9. Germline CDR1 MNHEY, CDR2 SMNVEV (reference sequence). The CDR3 has 18 amino acids. DNA of the CDR3: TGTGCCAGCAGTTTATTTCTAGCGGGAGTTTCTAGCACCGGGGAGCTGTTTTTT. It codes for CASSLFLAGVSSTGELFF.

This clonotype was seen many times. The CDR3, as DNA: TGCAGTGCTAGACAGGGGGCTAAGAGCGGCTACACCTTC. Translation gives CSARQGAKSGYTF. J is TRBJ1-2 and V is TRBV20-1; 8 bases match TRBD1. Germline-derived CDR1 and CDR2 are DFQATT and SNEGSKA (reference sequence). The CDR3 runs to 13 residues. After removal of 2 bases from V and 8 bases from J, the junction contained 7 bases not matched to a gene.

At least ten counts were recorded for this clonotype. CDR3 in DNA: TGTGCCAGCAGTGAAGTGGCAGGGCGGAATGAAAAACTGTTTTTT. Translation: CASSEVAGRNEKLFF. The chain is built from TRBV2 and TRBJ1-4, with D possibly TRBD1 on 5 matching bases. The V and J ends lost 1 base and 5 bases respectively, with 11 bases between them. This CDR3 comprises 15 residues. Per the germline V gene, CDR1 is SNHLY and CDR2 is FYNNEI.

This clonotype was seen at least ten times. The chain carries TRBV20-1 and TRBJ1-6, with D possibly matching TRBD1 (5 bases). CDR1 DFQATT and CDR2 SNEGSKA come from the germline V gene (reference sequence). The CDR3 length is 14 residues. The V and J ends lost 0 bases and 11 bases respectively, with 14 bases between them. CDR3 coding DNA: TGCAGTGCTAGAGATAACCAGGGTCATGCACCCCTCCACTTT. Amino acids: CSARDNQGHAPLHF.

This clonotype has ten or more counts. The chain recombines TRBV5-1 with TRBJ2-5; perhaps TRBD1 as D (6 bases). Deletions cut 2 bases from V and 5 bases from J, with 13 bases between. This CDR3 has 14 amino acids. Germline V gene data show CDR1 as SGHRS and CDR2 as YFSETQ. Here the CDR3 reads CASSFDRRIETQYF. DNA of the CDR3: TGCGCCAGCAGCTTTGACAGGCGGATTGAGACCCAGTACTTC.

This clonotype was counted ten times or more. The genes are TRBV20-1 and TRBJ2-5; 7 nucleotides agree with TRBD1. CDR3 size: 15 residues. CDR1 DFQATT and CDR2 SNEGSKA come from the germline V gene (reference sequence). The V gene end was trimmed by 5 bases and the J gene end by 5 bases; junction bases not matched to a gene: 14. CDR3 sequence reads: CSAGFITGEGETQYF. The CDR3 DNA follows: TGCAGTGCTGGATTCATTACAGGGGAAGGCGAGACCCAGTACTTC.

This clonotype occurred many times. This chain links TRBV4-1 with TRBJ2-7; D unresolved. The germline gives CDR1 MGHRA, CDR2 YSYEKL. The CDR3 consists of 13 residues. V gave up 1 base and J gave up 5 bases, with 9 bases separating them. CDR3 sequence (DNA): TGCGCCAGCAGCCAAGCCGTGATGGACGAGCAGTACTTC. Its translation: CASSQAVMDEQYF.

At least ten counts were recorded for this clonotype. The V call is TRBV7-9, the J call TRBJ1-2; D gene uncertain. The ends were cut back, 3 bases at V and 1 base at J, with 6 bases in the middle. There are 13 residues in the CDR3. Germline V gene data show CDR1 as SEHNR and CDR2 as FQNEAQ (reference sequence). CDR3 in amino acids: CASSLGFNYGYTF. DNA of the CDR3: TGTGCCAGCAGCTTGGGTTTTAACTATGGCTACACCTTC.

The rearrangement links TRBV18 to TRBJ2-3; TRBD1 might be the D (6 bases). Trimming removed 2 bases at V and 8 bases at J, with 11 bases between. CDR1 is KGHSH, CDR2 LQKENI, per germline. This CDR3 is built from 13 residues. The CDR3: CASSPTGLGTQYF. The CDR3 bases are TGTGCCAGCTCACCAACAGGGTTGGGTACGCAGTATTTT.

This clonotype was counted ten times or more. The rearrangement links TRBV20-1 to TRBJ2-3; the D is unclear. The CDR3 spans 13 residues. The V gene lost 1 base and the J gene lost 2 bases, with 7 bases spanning the gap. Looked up from germline, CDR1 is DFQATT and CDR2 is SNEGSKA (reference sequence). DNA for the CDR3: TGCAGTGCTAGAGCGGCAGCCACAGATACGCAGTATTTT. Residues: CSARAAATDTQYF.

This clonotype was detected many times. The chain carries TRBV20-1 and TRBJ2-6; D remains ambiguous. This CDR3 contains 17 residues. With 3 bases removed from V and 0 bases from J, the gap between germline ends came to 15 bases. The germline gives CDR1 DFQATT, CDR2 SNEGSKA (reference sequence). The chain's CDR3 is CSARPNTWVSGANVLTF. The CDR3 nucleotides read TGCAGTGCTAGGCCTAATACTTGGGTCTCTGGGGCCAACGTCCTGACTTTC.

There are many counts of this clonotype. The CDR3 DNA reads as TGTGCCAGCAGCTTAGTAATGGGGTCCTACAATGAGCAGTTCTTC. Its translation: CASSLVMGSYNEQFF. The chain combines TRBV7-2 with TRBJ2-1; D is undetermined. From germline, CDR1 is SGHTA and CDR2 FQGNSA. With 1 base removed from V and 1 base from J, the gap between germline ends came to 8 bases. This CDR3 is 15 amino acids long.

This clonotype was recorded at least ten times. The genes are TRBV20-1 and TRBJ2-1; 8 bases align to TRBD2. Looked up from germline, CDR1 is DFQATT and CDR2 is SNEGSKA (reference sequence). The CDR3 runs to 16 residues. The V gene end was trimmed by 3 bases and the J gene end by 5 bases; junction bases not matched to a gene: 12. The CDR3: CSASAWWREANNEQFF. The CDR3 DNA follows: TGCAGTGCTAGTGCGTGGTGGCGGGAGGCCAACAATGAGCAGTTCTTC.

There are many counts of this clonotype. The chain carries TRBV12-3 or TRBV12-4 and TRBJ1-5; 7 bases line up with TRBD1. The CDR3 length is 16 residues. With 5 bases clipped from V and 5 bases from J, the junction kept 12 bases outside the gene matches. The CDR3 nucleotides are TGTGCCAGCAGTATGTCAGGGGGGATTGGGCATCAGCCCCAGCATTTT. This gives the protein CASSMSGGIGHQPQHF.

A few counts support this clonotype. This may come from a read error, since a much larger clone is one base off. This chain joins TRBV20-1 and TRBJ2-2, with 7 bases matching TRBD1. V lost 4 bases and J lost 0; bases outside the gene matches: 2. Germline V gene lookup returns CDR1 DFQATT and CDR2 SNEGSKA (reference sequence). The CDR3 loop spans 14 amino acids. The CDR3 coding sequence is TGCAGTGCTAAAGGGGGCACGAACACCGGGGAGCTGTTTTTT. It yields the protein CSAKGGTNTGELFF.

This clonotype came up a few times. The genes are TRBV5-1 and TRBJ1-1; D possibly corresponds to TRBD1 (5 bases). In germline, CDR1 is SGHRS, CDR2 YFSETQ. With 0 bases removed from V and 3 bases from J, the gap between germline ends came to 6 bases. The CDR3 sequence is 13 residues long. The CDR3 sequence: CASSLETDTEAFF. CDR3 in DNA: TGCGCCAGCAGCTTGGAGACAGACACTGAAGCTTTCTTT.

This clonotype was counted many times. The J gene is TRBJ2-7, the V gene TRBV29-1, with 8 nucleotides matching TRBD1. This CDR3 has 13 residues. CDR1 SQVTM and CDR2 ANQGSEA come from the germline V gene. The junction had 5 bases not matched to a gene; V was cut back by 4 bases and J by 3 bases. Written as DNA, the CDR3 is TGCAGCGTTGTTGGGACAGGCAACTACGAGCAGTACTTC. As protein: CSVVGTGNYEQYF.

The chain combines TRBV29-1 with TRBJ1-4; D remains unclear. From germline, CDR1 is SQVTM and CDR2 ANQGSEA. The CDR3 has 11 amino acids. The CDR3 spells CGAQMAEKLFF. The CDR3 nucleotides are TGCGGCGCCCAAATGGCCGAAAAACTGTTTTTT.